This T cell receptor (beta chain) stems from a study of T-cell memory formation after mild COVID-19. Trimming pared 0 bases from V and 1 base from J, leaving 13 bases between. This CDR3 is built from 16 residues. Germline loops: CDR1 MNHEY, CDR2 SVGAGI. TCRdb reprocessed the 5' RACE reads via MiXCR and lists one record per CDR3 protein. The profile shows 540,000 or so distinct CDR3 sequences, around 21% of them singletons. V is TRBV6-5 and J is TRBJ2-7; a possible D gene is TRBD2 (6 bases). Sample: PBMCs or a T cell subset sorted from them (not recorded which). This clonotype was sampled from an adult woman who had mild COVID-19 (a few samples of this study predate the infection). Cell type and time point are not known. In DNA, the CDR3 is TGTGCCAGCAGTTACTCGGAGTTTAGCGGTTCCTACGAGCAGTACTTC. Amino acid sequence: CASSYSEFSGSYEQYF.